This T cell receptor beta chain was found in a study of OX40 agonist ivuxolimab in advanced cancers. A note on the overall study: The costimulatory receptor OX40 (CD134) was targeted by ivuxolimab, a fully human IgG2 agonistic monoclonal antibody. Intravenous ivuxolimab was administered to patients every 2 weeks at six dose levels: 0.01, 0.1, 0.3, 1.5, 3 and 10 mg/kg. Of the roughly 54 dose-escalation patients, hepatocellular carcinoma was present in about 19, melanoma in around 15, renal cell carcinoma in 9 and head and neck cancer in 9. A male proportion of approximately 83% and a mean age of 60 years, ranging from roughly 23 to 80, were recorded for the dose-escalation cohort. Prior anti-PD-1, anti-PD-L1 or anti-CTLA-4 therapy was permitted, and 40% of dose-escalation patients had received checkpoint inhibitors. Partial responses were achieved by three dose-escalation patients, of whom one had hepatocellular carcinoma and two had cutaneous melanoma. The purpose of peripheral TCRbeta sequencing was to test whether ivuxolimab changed TCR sequence diversity and led to clonal T-cell expansion. The paper covers the monotherapy dose-escalation part of the phase I ivuxolimab trial, which included N = 52 patients.

Reading from cysteine to phenylalanine, the CDR3 counts 17 amino acids. The read is trimmed to its CDR3 DNA, 51 bases read in frame from base 1. The junction carries 18 bases between V and J, which are trimmed by 2 bases and 7 bases respectively. Genomic DNA was isolated from the sorted cells so that the TCRbeta CDR3 region could be sequenced. TCRbeta CDR3 regions were sequenced using the immunoSEQ Assay. The clones in this table, taken by TCRdb from immuneACCESS, are in-frame only. Not every clone is retained; where verified, under half of the shortfall comes from an unresolved V gene, and the cause of the rest is unknown. For this sample the table gives 60,000 or so clones, of which approximately 86% were detected only once. The biggest ten clones account for under 0.65% of the sample. Broad study findings and their caveats: Antigen specificity was not determined for the clonally expanded peripheral T cells. Partial responders in the 0.1-3.0 mg/kg groups had among the lowest normalized peripheral clonal expansion, especially among CD8+ T cells. At doses of 0.1 to 3.0 mg/kg, clonal expansion of both CD4+ and CD8+ blood T cells was observed from baseline to week 6. Low levels of normalized T-cell clonal expansion were also seen in some nonresponding patients. After ivuxolimab, CD8+ T cells had more expanded clones than CD4+ T cells on average.

Note on this clone: Its recognized antigen is unknown. Qualities for individual bases were not recorded, and no much larger clone is one base off.

The trial excluded patients who had a history of autoimmune disease or who were on systemic immunosuppression. Peripheral blood for TCR sequencing was drawn from every dose cohort at baseline, at cycle 4 day 1 and at cycle 7 day 1. Samples were obtained from an open-label, multicenter, first-in-human phase I dose-escalation trial of ivuxolimab. Adults with locally advanced or metastatic melanoma, renal cell carcinoma, hepatocellular carcinoma or head and neck squamous cell carcinoma were enrolled in the trial. Before TCR sequencing, CD4+ T cells and CD8+ T cells were sorted from peripheral blood as separate populations.

Specimen: CD4+ or CD8+ T cells sorted from blood, collected in a trial of the OX40 agonist ivuxolimab. The rearrangement combines TRBV23-1 with TRBJ1-6; no D segment can be confidently identified. TRBV23-1 is reported as an ORF; its role is uncertain. This clonotype originated in an adult with an advanced solid tumor such as melanoma, head and neck, liver or kidney cancer. The bases read TGCGCCAGCAGTCAAGCGGAGGTTTTGGACGGAAATTCACCCCTCCACTTT. It is translated as CASSQAEVLDGNSPLHF.